This passage covers 32 T cell receptor beta chains from one sample sequenced in a study of blood T cell repertoires in COVID-19. TCRdb keeps only in-frame clones here, not all; method: immunoSEQ multiplex PCR. The table has more than 250,000 clones, 86% seen once; the top ten hold approximately 2%. Source material: peripheral blood. These receptors were collected from a woman aged 30 to 39 who had recovered from COVID-19.

In its sample, this clone was seen once. J is TRBJ1-2 and V is TRBV15; D might be TRBD1 (5 bases). CDR3 size: 17 residues. With 0 bases removed from V and 7 bases from J, the gap between germline ends came to 21 bases. Germline V CDR1 and CDR2: LNHNV, YYDKDF (reference sequence). DNA of the CDR3: TGTGCCACCAGCAGAGATTTGGGGGGTACCGAAAACCGTGGCTACACCTTC. It is translated as CATSRDLGGTENRGYTF.

Written as DNA, the CDR3 is TGTGCCAGCAGTTACAACACTATGGACACCATATATTTT. Residues: CASSYNTMDTIYF. The chain employs TRBV6-5 and TRBJ1-3; D gene ambiguous. V lost 2 bases and J 8 bases, leaving 10 bases between the germline ends. The CDR3 covers 13 residues. Germline V lookup: CDR1 MNHEY, CDR2 SVGAGI.

The chain carries TRBV7-2 and TRBJ2-7; 8 nucleotides line up with TRBD2. The CDR3 covers 15 residues. The junction had 11 bases not matched to a gene; V was cut back by 5 bases and J by 5 bases. Germline values: CDR1 SGHTA, CDR2 FQGNSA. The CDR3 DNA is TGTGCCAGCAGCCTACCCGGGACTAGTAAAAACGAGCAGTACTTC. It codes for CASSLPGTSKNEQYF.

The chain uses TRBV19 and TRBJ2-5; a possible D gene is TRBD1 (6 bases). Trimming removed 1 base from V and 2 bases from J, with 14 bases in between. The CDR3 runs 16 residues. Germline V gene data show CDR1 as LNHDA and CDR2 as SQIVND (reference sequence). For the CDR3, the DNA is TGTGCCAGTAGTATAGCGCAGGGGTTAACGCAAGAGACCCAGTACTTC. It codes for CASSIAQGLTQETQYF.

V usage is TRBV19 and J usage is TRBJ1-6; D possibly corresponds to TRBD1 (6 bases). Trimming cost V 10 bases and J 8 bases, with 21 bases left between them. This CDR3 contains 15 residues. The V gene's germline CDR1 is LNHDA and CDR2 SQIVND (reference sequence). The chain's CDR3 is CATAEQGLFDSPLHF. As DNA, the CDR3 is TGTGCCACCGCGGAACAGGGCCTCTTCGATTCACCCCTCCACTTT.

V gene TRBV6-2 or TRBV6-3 combines with J gene TRBJ2-3; 7 bases match TRBD2. The V gene's germline CDR1 is MNHEY and CDR2 SVGEGT. CDR3 size: 15 residues. V shed 0 bases, J shed 5 bases, and the junction held 5 bases outside the gene matches. CDR3 loop: CASSYSRESVDTQYF. CDR3 DNA sequence: TGTGCCAGCAGTTACTCGCGGGAGAGTGTAGATACGCAGTATTTT.

The J gene is TRBJ1-5, the V gene TRBV6-5; TRBD1 matches 8 bases. This CDR3 spans 14 amino acids. Germline lookup yields CDR1 MNHEY and CDR2 SVGAGI. The V gene end was trimmed by 6 bases and the J gene end by 7 bases; junction bases not matched to a gene: 8. The CDR3 sequence is CASRDRQGRQPQHF. The CDR3 nucleotides read TGTGCCAGCAGGGACAGACAGGGGCGGCAGCCCCAGCATTTT.

The chain recombines TRBV7-3 with TRBJ2-1, with 8 positions matching TRBD2. The CDR3 spans 13 residues. Germline trimming cut 4 bases from V and 14 bases from J; bases unmatched to any gene: 10. Germline CDR1 and CDR2: SGHTA and FQGTGA. The CDR3 sequence: CASSSREGGRKFF. In DNA form, the CDR3 reads TGTGCCAGCAGCTCCCGGGAGGGAGGACGGAAGTTCTTC.

The chain links TRBV24-1 to TRBJ2-1; weak D call: TRBD1 (6 bases). Germline V CDR1 and CDR2: KGHDR, SFDVKD. The CDR3 totals 13 residues. Trimming took off 4 bases at V and 4 bases at J, with 7 bases between the two ends. This CDR3 is CATSEDSYNEQFF. In nucleotides, the CDR3 is TGTGCCACCAGTGAGGACAGTTACAATGAGCAGTTCTTC.

This clone has only one observation. V gene TRBV7-2 combines with J gene TRBJ2-7, with D possibly TRBD2 on 6 matching bases. V shed 5 bases and J shed 7 bases, with 18 bases lying between them. The CDR3 covers 14 residues. Germline CDR1 is SGHTA and CDR2 is FQGNSA. The CDR3 DNA is TGTGCCAGCAGCCCGAATGGAGGGGCTGGGGAGCAGTACTTC. Amino acids: CASSPNGGAGEQYF.

This clone was counted between two and nine times. CDR3 sequence: CASSIGQSSEQYF. Written as DNA, the CDR3 is TGCGCCAGCAGCATAGGACAGAGCTCCGAGCAGTACTTC. The chain has TRBV5-1 and TRBJ2-7, with D possibly matching TRBD1 (6 bases). There are 13 residues in the CDR3. The V gene's germline CDR1 is SGHRS and CDR2 YFSETQ. Between the trimmed V and J ends, which lost 4 bases and 6 bases, there was a span of 14 bases.

This clone was picked up one time. The V and J genes are TRBV9 and TRBJ2-1, with TRBD2 matching 11 bases. The germline V gene encodes CDR1 SGDLS and CDR2 YYNGEE. The ends lost 2 bases at V and 7 bases at J; junction bases unmatched: 5. This CDR3 has 15 amino acids. The CDR3 here is CASSVTSGSWNEQFF. The DNA for the CDR3 is TGTGCCAGCAGCGTTACTAGCGGGAGTTGGAATGAGCAGTTCTTC.

This clone has more than one count but fewer than ten. The V and J genes are TRBV6-2 or TRBV6-3 and TRBJ2-5; D gene uncertain. V was trimmed by 6 bases and J by 4 bases, leaving 24 bases between them. From germline, CDR1 is MNHEY and CDR2 SVGEGT. This CDR3 region has 17 residues. The DNA for the CDR3 is TGTGCCAGCAGCCCCTTAGTCTCCAGGCGAATCCGAGAGACCCAGTACTTC. Encoded protein: CASSPLVSRRIRETQYF.

This clone appeared a single time. This sequence joins TRBV5-1 and TRBJ2-3; 8 bases map to TRBD1. The V and J ends lost 0 bases and 5 bases, in that order; junction bases with no gene match: 5. The germline gives CDR1 SGHRS, CDR2 YFSETQ. The CDR3 extends over 15 amino acids. CDR3 in DNA: TGCGCCAGCAGCTTGGGACAGGGGTATCAAGATACGCAGTATTTT. This encodes CASSLGQGYQDTQYF.

The chain uses TRBV7-8 and TRBJ2-1, with 11 bases lining up with TRBD2. This CDR3 is 12 amino acids long. With 5 bases clipped from V and 15 bases from J, the junction kept 6 bases outside the gene matches. Germline V gene sequence: CDR1 SGHVS, CDR2 FQNEAQ. Written as DNA, the CDR3 is TGTGCCAGCAGCCGATCTAGCGGGGGGCGGTTCTTC. Its protein is CASSRSSGGRFF.

V is TRBV7-9 and J is TRBJ1-2; TRBD1 aligns across 12 bases. Unmatched junction bases numbered 12, after V lost 5 bases and J lost 8 bases. The CDR3 has 16 amino acids. Per germline, CDR1 SEHNR and CDR2 FQNEAQ (reference sequence). The CDR3 region has the DNA TGTGCCAGCAGCCAAACCCAGGGACAGGGGGCGGACGGCTACACCTTC. Translation gives CASSQTQGQGADGYTF.

This clone has more than one count but fewer than ten. This chain connects TRBV5-4 to TRBJ2-5; D possibly corresponds to TRBD2 (6 bases). Per the germline V gene, CDR1 is SGHNT and CDR2 is YYREEE (reference sequence). The CDR3 length is 17 residues. Trimming left V 0 bases short and J 4 bases short, with 19 bases between. CDR3 nucleotide sequence: TGTGCCAGCAGCTTGGGCGGGGCAGGGAGGTTCGGAGAGACCCAGTACTTC. Protein product: CASSLGGAGRFGETQYF.

The rearrangement links TRBV5-4 to TRBJ2-1; D possibly corresponds to TRBD1 (6 bases). The CDR3 extends over 12 amino acids. From germline, CDR1 is SGHNT and CDR2 YYREEE (reference sequence). The ends were cut back, 3 bases at V and 5 bases at J, with 6 bases in the middle. The CDR3 DNA sequence: TGTGCCAGCAGCTGGGACAACAATGAGCAGTTCTTC. Protein sequence: CASSWDNNEQFF.

The chain has TRBV2 and TRBJ1-1; D remains ambiguous. Trimming removed 6 bases at V and 5 bases at J, with 19 bases between. Germline CDR1 SNHLY, CDR2 FYNNEI. This CDR3 is built from 15 residues. The CDR3 sequence: CASRGLSGLGTEAFF. DNA for the CDR3: TGTGCCAGCAGGGGGTTAAGCGGTCTGGGAACTGAAGCTTTCTTT. Combining the CDR3 with reference TRBV2 and TRBJ1-1 gives the whole variable domain EPEVTQTPSHQVTQMGQEVILRCVPISNHLYFYWYRQILGQKVEFLVSFYNNEISEKSEIFDDQFSVERPDGSNFTLKIRSTKLEDSAMYFCASRGLSGLGTEAFFGQGTRLTVV.

The chain combines TRBV19 with TRBJ1-4; no clear D gene. CDR1 LNHDA and CDR2 SQIVND come from the germline V gene (reference sequence). V lost 7 bases and J lost 4, with 10 bases in between. The CDR3 is made up of 13 amino acids. This CDR3 is CASKNRDNEKLFF. For the CDR3, the DNA is TGTGCCAGTAAAAACAGAGATAATGAAAAACTGTTTTTT.

In the case of this clone: Other nucleotide sequences in the sample specify the same CDR3. The J gene is TRBJ2-7, the V gene TRBV30, with 9 bases matching TRBD1. CDR1 and CDR2 from the germline V gene are GTSNPN and SVGIG (reference sequence). V shed 3 bases, J shed 3 bases, and the junction held 6 bases outside the gene matches. This CDR3 has 14 residues. CDR3 amino acids: CAWSAGTGSYEQYF. The CDR3 bases are TGTGCCTGGAGCGCCGGGACAGGGAGCTACGAGCAGTACTTC.

CDR3 coding DNA: TGTGCCAGCAGCCCCCTAGCGGGGTATGAGCAGTTCTTC. It specifies CASSPLAGYEQFF. V and J are TRBV12-3 or TRBV12-4 and TRBJ2-1; 9 bases map to TRBD2. The ends lost 6 bases at V and 8 bases at J; junction bases unmatched: 5. This CDR3 spans 13 amino acids.

V gene TRBV30 combines with J gene TRBJ2-7; D ambiguous. This CDR3 has 13 residues. The V and J ends lost 0 bases and 3 bases respectively, with 9 bases between them. Looked up from germline, CDR1 is GTSNPN and CDR2 is SVGIG (reference sequence). CDR3: CAWSVSRFYEQYF. The DNA of the CDR3 is TGTGCCTGGAGTGTATCCAGGTTCTACGAGCAGTACTTC.

This sequence joins TRBV2 and TRBJ2-1, with no clear D. The germline V gene has CDR1 SNHLY and CDR2 FYNNEI. The CDR3 covers 14 residues. V lost 3 bases, J lost 5 bases, and 11 bases lay in between. CDR3 loop: CASSDGLSNNEQFF. As DNA, the CDR3 is TGTGCCAGCAGTGATGGCCTTTCGAACAATGAGCAGTTCTTC.

The rearrangement links TRBV4-2 to TRBJ1-4; 8 bases align to TRBD1. Looked up from germline, CDR1 is LGHNA and CDR2 is YNFKEQ. This CDR3 comprises 17 residues. V gave up 2 bases and J gave up 0 bases; unmatched junction bases: 5. The CDR3 sequence: CASSQLAQGATNEKLFF. CDR3 in DNA: TGTGCCAGCAGCCAACTAGCACAGGGGGCAACTAATGAAAAACTGTTTTTT.

This chain joins TRBV7-8 and TRBJ2-5; D call uncertain. Trimming shortened V by 5 bases and J by 4 bases, and 11 bases separated the two germline ends. Germline-derived CDR1 and CDR2 are SGHVS and FQNEAQ. The CDR3 length is 13 residues. CDR3 DNA: TGTGCCAGCAGCACCCAGGCGCGAGAGACCCAGTACTTC. Translating gives CASSTQARETQYF.

The CDR3 DNA follows: TGTGCCAGCAGCTTAGATTCCCTGGGAGCGCCGACCGGGGAGCTGTTTTTT. Its protein is CASSLDSLGAPTGELFF. The genes are TRBV11-2 and TRBJ2-2, with D maybe TRBD2 (5 bases). The CDR3 covers 17 residues. Germline V gene lookup returns CDR1 SGHAT and CDR2 FQNNGV. Trimming removed 0 bases at V and 5 bases at J, with 16 bases between.

This clone was observed a few times. The chain carries TRBV19 and TRBJ2-2; D possibly corresponds to TRBD1 (5 bases). The V and J ends lost 3 bases and 2 bases respectively, with 7 bases between them. From germline, CDR1 is LNHDA and CDR2 SQIVND (reference sequence). The CDR3 sequence is 14 residues long. CDR3 region: CASSIRENTGELFF. CDR3 DNA sequence: TGTGCCAGTAGTATCAGGGAAAACACCGGGGAGCTGTTTTTT.

Here the CDR3 DNA reads TGTGCCAGCAGCCCCCAGACTTGGGGGGGCACAGATACGCAGTATTTT. This sequence encodes CASSPQTWGGTDTQYF. The chain is built from TRBV7-8 and TRBJ2-3; a weak D match, TRBD2 (6 bases). V lost 5 bases and J 1 base, leaving 16 bases between the germline ends. The CDR3 is 16 residues long. Looked up from germline, CDR1 is SGHVS and CDR2 is FQNEAQ.

V usage is TRBV10-3 and J usage is TRBJ1-1, with TRBD1 matching over 9 bases. CDR1 is ENHRY, CDR2 SYGVKD, per germline. The CDR3 totals 13 residues. The junction had 2 bases not matched to a gene; V was cut back by 6 bases and J by 3 bases. The CDR3 sequence: CAIRWDRDTEAFF. In DNA form, the CDR3 reads TGTGCCATCAGGTGGGACAGGGACACTGAAGCTTTCTTT.

This clone was counted a single time. V and J are TRBV5-4 and TRBJ1-4, with D unclear. From germline, CDR1 is SGHNT and CDR2 YYREEE (reference sequence). V was cut by 0 bases and J by 1 base, with 7 bases left in between. This CDR3 has 15 amino acids. CDR3 protein: CASSLAGRTNEKLFF. DNA of the CDR3: TGTGCCAGCAGCTTGGCGGGGAGAACTAATGAAAAACTGTTTTTT.

This clone occurred once. This chain links TRBV2 with TRBJ2-1, with D tentatively TRBD1 (6 bases). The V end was cut by 4 bases, the J end by 4 bases, with 11 bases between. Looked up from germline, CDR1 is SNHLY and CDR2 is FYNNEI. The CDR3 totals 14 residues. CDR3 loop: CASSGQVRYNEQFF. Here the CDR3 DNA reads TGTGCCAGCAGTGGACAGGTTCGTTACAATGAGCAGTTCTTC.